Here is one T cell receptor beta chain with its context. Its matching antigen is unknown. This entry comes from a study of T cell repertoires in cytomegalovirus infection. For the study at large: Public TCR beta signature analysis indicated the presence of both CMV infection and matching HLA type. Study-wide results and caveats: What dominated the ex vivo response were HLA-C-restricted CMV-specific TCR beta clonotypes.

TCRdb re-called the reads through MiXCR, storing one row per CDR3 protein. Of around 240,000 distinct CDR3 sequences detected, about 23% appear once; the ten largest clones hold roughly 18%. The CDR3 is made up of 14 amino acids. With 2 bases removed from V and 4 bases from J, the gap between germline ends came to 11 bases. From germline, CDR1 is MNHEY and CDR2 SVGEGT. The chain has TRBV6-2 or TRBV6-3 and TRBJ1-1; unclear D gene. The sequencing input was CD8+ T cells from PBMCs. This TCR derives from a human donor in good health (CMV status not recorded). Some clones in this sample may be carry-over from other donors' samples. CDR3 residues: CASSYESEGTEAFF. The CDR3, as DNA: TGTGCCAGCAGTTACGAGTCGGAAGGCACTGAAGCTTTCTTT.